A single T cell receptor (beta chain) is shown here with its context. The antigen is undetermined. People who had autoimmune disease history or systemic immunosuppression were excluded. Sequencing used immunoSEQ multiplex PCR; TCRdb keeps in-frame clones, though not all of them. Among 45,000 to 60,000 clones, 79% were seen once, and the ten largest hold 1.5% to 2%. V shed 5 bases and J 2 bases; nucleotides not matched to a gene: 6. Germline lookup yields CDR1 SGHNT and CDR2 YYREEE (reference sequence). The CDR3 length is 14 residues. This sample is drawn from a study of OX40 agonist ivuxolimab in advanced cancers. Background on the study: Two patients with cutaneous melanoma and one with hepatocellular carcinoma, three in total, showed partial responses.

Whole-study findings and limits: CD8+ T cells (on average) carried more expanded clones than CD4+ T cells. Both CD4+ and CD8+ T cell populations in blood had undergone clonal expansion by week 6 at 0.1 to 3.0 mg/kg.

The sequences come from CD4+ or CD8+ T cells sorted from blood, collected in a trial of the OX40 agonist ivuxolimab. The sequence was obtained from an adult with an advanced solid tumor such as melanoma, head and neck, liver or kidney cancer. The gene calls are TRBV5-4 and TRBJ2-7, with 8 bases aligning to TRBD2. The CDR3 bases are TGTGCCAGCAGACTCGCGGGACTAGCCTACGAGCAGTACTTC. Translated: CASRLAGLAYEQYF.